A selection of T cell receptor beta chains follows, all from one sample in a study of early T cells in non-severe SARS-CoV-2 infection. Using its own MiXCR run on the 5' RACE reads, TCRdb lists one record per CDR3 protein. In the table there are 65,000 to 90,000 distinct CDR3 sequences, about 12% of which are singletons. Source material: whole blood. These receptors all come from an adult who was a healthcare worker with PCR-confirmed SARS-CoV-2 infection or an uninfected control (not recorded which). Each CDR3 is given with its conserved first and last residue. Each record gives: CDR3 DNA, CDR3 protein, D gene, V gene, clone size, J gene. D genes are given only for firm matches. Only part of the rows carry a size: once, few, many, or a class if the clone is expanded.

cdr3_nt: TGTGCCAGCAGCCCTGCCGGGACTAGCACAGATACGCAGTATTTT
cdr3_aa: CASSPAGTSTDTQYF
d_call: .
v_call: TRBV7-3
clone_size: .
j_call: TRBJ2-3

cdr3_nt: TGCAGCGTTGGAGGGTCCCCCTATGGCTACACCTTC
cdr3_aa: CSVGGSPYGYTF
d_call: .
v_call: TRBV29-1
clone_size: .
j_call: TRBJ1-2

cdr3_nt: TGTGCCAGCAGCCCGAAGGCAGGGATACCCTACGAGCAGTACTTC
cdr3_aa: CASSPKAGIPYEQYF
d_call: .
v_call: TRBV7-9
clone_size: few
j_call: TRBJ2-7

cdr3_nt: TGTGCCAGTAGTAAAGGGCATAGCAATCAGCCCCAGCATTTT
cdr3_aa: CASSKGHSNQPQHF
d_call: .
v_call: TRBV19
clone_size: many
j_call: TRBJ1-5

cdr3_nt: TGTGCCTGGAAGAGGGACCGAGCTTCACCCCTCCACTTT
cdr3_aa: CAWKRDRASPLHF
d_call: .
v_call: TRBV30
clone_size: .
j_call: TRBJ1-6

cdr3_nt: TGTGCCAGCAGTTTAGCGCGGGCAGGTGCCTACAATGAGCAGTTCTTC
cdr3_aa: CASSLARAGAYNEQFF
d_call: .
v_call: TRBV12-3/TRBV12-4
clone_size: few
j_call: TRBJ2-1

cdr3_nt: TGTGCCAGCAGCTTGATCTCGGGACTAGCGCCAACTAGCACAGATACGCAGTATTTT
cdr3_aa: CASSLISGLAPTSTDTQYF
d_call: TRBD2
v_call: TRBV5-4
clone_size: .
j_call: TRBJ2-3

cdr3_nt: TGTGCCAGCAGCTTGAGGGGAGGGGAGACCCAGTACTTC
cdr3_aa: CASSLRGGETQYF
d_call: TRBD2
v_call: TRBV5-6
clone_size: .
j_call: TRBJ2-5

cdr3_nt: TGTGCCAGCAGTCCCCGCATGACAGGGGTCATGAACACTGAAGCTTTCTTT
cdr3_aa: CASSPRMTGVMNTEAFF
d_call: TRBD1
v_call: TRBV27
clone_size: many
j_call: TRBJ1-1

cdr3_nt: TGTGCCATCAGTGATCTAGCGGGAGGCGCCTACAATGAGCAGTTCTTC
cdr3_aa: CAISDLAGGAYNEQFF
d_call: TRBD2
v_call: TRBV10-3
clone_size: many
j_call: TRBJ2-1

cdr3_nt: TGTGCCAGCAGCTACGGACTAGCGGGAGATACGCAGTATTTT
cdr3_aa: CASSYGLAGDTQYF
d_call: TRBD2
v_call: TRBV5-6
clone_size: few
j_call: TRBJ2-3

cdr3_nt: TGCAGTGCTAGGGCCGGACAGGGCAAAGAGCAGTACTTC
cdr3_aa: CSARAGQGKEQYF
d_call: TRBD1
v_call: TRBV20-1
clone_size: .
j_call: TRBJ2-7

cdr3_nt: TGTGCCAGCAGCTTACCTAGCGGGATGAACACCGGGGAGCTGTTTTTT
cdr3_aa: CASSLPSGMNTGELFF
d_call: TRBD2
v_call: TRBV7-3
clone_size: .
j_call: TRBJ2-2

cdr3_nt: TGTGCCAGCAGTCCCGCCGGGACTAGCGGGGTTTTATTATCCTACGAGCAGTACTTC
cdr3_aa: CASSPAGTSGVLLSYEQYF
d_call: TRBD2
v_call: TRBV27
clone_size: .
j_call: TRBJ2-7

cdr3_nt: TGCGCCAGCAGCTCGGTCAGGGGCTCTGACTACGAGCAGTACTTC
cdr3_aa: CASSSVRGSDYEQYF
d_call: .
v_call: TRBV5-1
clone_size: .
j_call: TRBJ2-7

cdr3_nt: TGTGCCAGCAGCTTAAGGCCAGCCAGCAATCAGCCCCAGCATTTT
cdr3_aa: CASSLRPASNQPQHF
d_call: .
v_call: TRBV5-5
clone_size: few
j_call: TRBJ1-5

cdr3_nt: TGTGCCAGTAGTATGAGATACACTGAAGCTTTCTTT
cdr3_aa: CASSMRYTEAFF
d_call: .
v_call: TRBV19
clone_size: many
j_call: TRBJ1-1

cdr3_nt: TGTGCCAGCAGCTTAGGTGGAGGGCTGGAAAAACTGTTTTTT
cdr3_aa: CASSLGGGLEKLFF
d_call: .
v_call: TRBV7-9
clone_size: few
j_call: TRBJ1-4

cdr3_nt: TGTGCCAGCTCACCCGGGCACCAGGGCCCATATGGCTACACCTTC
cdr3_aa: CASSPGHQGPYGYTF
d_call: .
v_call: TRBV18
clone_size: few
j_call: TRBJ1-2

cdr3_nt: TGTGCCAGCAGCTTAGTTGTCCGCAATCAGCCCCAGCATTTT
cdr3_aa: CASSLVVRNQPQHF
d_call: .
v_call: TRBV11-2
clone_size: few
j_call: TRBJ1-5

cdr3_nt: TGTGTCATCAGTGAAGGCAGGGGAGGGAATCAGCCCCAGCATTTT
cdr3_aa: CVISEGRGGNQPQHF
d_call: .
v_call: TRBV10-3
clone_size: .
j_call: TRBJ1-5

cdr3_nt: TGTGCCAGTAATACAGCAACTAATGAAAAACTGTTTTTT
cdr3_aa: CASNTATNEKLFF
d_call: .
v_call: TRBV19
clone_size: .
j_call: TRBJ1-4

cdr3_nt: TGTGCCAGCAGCTACCGACAGTTCCCCGAATCCGAGCAGTACTTC
cdr3_aa: CASSYRQFPESEQYF
d_call: .
v_call: TRBV7-2
clone_size: .
j_call: TRBJ2-7

cdr3_nt: TGTGCCAGTCAAGGGACAGGGTTTATGAGCAATCAGCCCCAGCATTTT
cdr3_aa: CASQGTGFMSNQPQHF
d_call: TRBD1
v_call: TRBV19
clone_size: few
j_call: TRBJ1-5

cdr3_nt: TGTGCCAGCAGTTACTCGACCGGAGAGGCTCGATACGAGCAGTACTTC
cdr3_aa: CASSYSTGEARYEQYF
d_call: .
v_call: TRBV6-5
clone_size: many
j_call: TRBJ2-7

cdr3_nt: TGTGCCAGCAGTGAAGTCTTGAATGGCGGAGTGACCCAGTACTTC
cdr3_aa: CASSEVLNGGVTQYF
d_call: .
v_call: TRBV2
clone_size: few
j_call: TRBJ2-5

cdr3_nt: TGTGCCAGCAGGGAAAATTGGTGGTGGGCCAACCGCACAGATACGCAGTATTTT
cdr3_aa: CASRENWWWANRTDTQYF
d_call: .
v_call: TRBV7-2
clone_size: .
j_call: TRBJ2-3

cdr3_nt: TGCAGCGTTGCTGACGAAGAGACCCAGTACTTC
cdr3_aa: CSVADEETQYF
d_call: .
v_call: TRBV29-1
clone_size: few
j_call: TRBJ2-5

cdr3_nt: TGTGCCAGCAGCTTATCAGGGCCCGGGGAGCTGTTTTTT
cdr3_aa: CASSLSGPGELFF
d_call: .
v_call: TRBV7-8
clone_size: .
j_call: TRBJ2-2

cdr3_nt: TGTGCCAGCAGCCCTAGGGACGGAGAGCAGTACTTC
cdr3_aa: CASSPRDGEQYF
d_call: .
v_call: TRBV7-6
clone_size: few
j_call: TRBJ2-7

cdr3_nt: TGCGCCAGCAGCTCACAGGGCTACGAGCAGTACTTC
cdr3_aa: CASSSQGYEQYF
d_call: .
v_call: TRBV5-1
clone_size: many
j_call: TRBJ2-7

cdr3_nt: TGTGCCAGCAGTTATAGTACGGGGAGAAGCTCACCCCTCCACTTT
cdr3_aa: CASSYSTGRSSPLHF
d_call: .
v_call: TRBV6-2/TRBV6-3
clone_size: few
j_call: TRBJ1-6

cdr3_nt: TGTGCCAGTAGTATTTGGGGAAGCAATCAGCCCCAGCATTTT
cdr3_aa: CASSIWGSNQPQHF
d_call: .
v_call: TRBV19
clone_size: .
j_call: TRBJ1-5

cdr3_nt: TGTGCCAGCAGCCCGGGTAGGGGGCAAGTCTACAATGAGCAGTTCTTC
cdr3_aa: CASSPGRGQVYNEQFF
d_call: TRBD1
v_call: TRBV7-8
clone_size: .
j_call: TRBJ2-1

cdr3_nt: TGCAGCCTCCGGGGGGCGGCAGATACGCAGTATTTT
cdr3_aa: CSLRGAADTQYF
d_call: .
v_call: TRBV20-1
clone_size: few
j_call: TRBJ2-3

cdr3_nt: TGTGCCAGCAGCCCGTCGCGCACAGATACGCAGTATTTT
cdr3_aa: CASSPSRTDTQYF
d_call: .
v_call: TRBV9
clone_size: few
j_call: TRBJ2-3

cdr3_nt: TGCGCCAGCAGCCAAGTGGCGGGGAGTGAAAAACTGTTTTTT
cdr3_aa: CASSQVAGSEKLFF
d_call: .
v_call: TRBV4-1
clone_size: few
j_call: TRBJ1-4

cdr3_nt: TGTGCCAGCATCGTTGGGACTAGCGAGTCTGAGCAGTTCTTC
cdr3_aa: CASIVGTSESEQFF
d_call: TRBD2
v_call: TRBV6-2/TRBV6-3
clone_size: .
j_call: TRBJ2-1

cdr3_nt: TGCAGTGCTGACTCGGTGGCCGGGGGCCTTCAAGATACGCAGTATTTT
cdr3_aa: CSADSVAGGLQDTQYF
d_call: .
v_call: TRBV20-1
clone_size: many
j_call: TRBJ2-3

cdr3_nt: TGTGCCAGCAGCCCCATTCGGGGGGAAACCTACAATGAGCAGTTCTTC
cdr3_aa: CASSPIRGETYNEQFF
d_call: TRBD2
v_call: TRBV7-6
clone_size: many
j_call: TRBJ2-1

cdr3_nt: TGTGCCAGTAGTCAGTGGAATCAGCCCCAGCATTTT
cdr3_aa: CASSQWNQPQHF
d_call: .
v_call: TRBV19
clone_size: .
j_call: TRBJ1-5

cdr3_nt: TGCGCCAGCAGTCCGGGGACAGCCTACGAGCAGTACTTC
cdr3_aa: CASSPGTAYEQYF
d_call: TRBD1
v_call: TRBV5-1
clone_size: many
j_call: TRBJ2-7

cdr3_nt: TGCAGTGCTATCTGGACAGGGACCAATGAGCAGTTCTTC
cdr3_aa: CSAIWTGTNEQFF
d_call: TRBD1
v_call: TRBV20-1
clone_size: few
j_call: TRBJ2-1

cdr3_nt: TGCGCCAGCAGCCAAGAATTGCCCAGATCGGGAGAAAAACTGTTTTTT
cdr3_aa: CASSQELPRSGEKLFF
d_call: .
v_call: TRBV4-3
clone_size: few
j_call: TRBJ1-4

cdr3_nt: TGTGCCAGTAGTATCCGCGGGACATCAACCTCCTACGAGCAGTACTTC
cdr3_aa: CASSIRGTSTSYEQYF
d_call: .
v_call: TRBV19
clone_size: many
j_call: TRBJ2-7

cdr3_nt: TGCAGCGCTGGGACAGGGGACTATGGCTACACCTTT
cdr3_aa: CSAGTGDYGYTF
d_call: TRBD1
v_call: TRBV29-1
clone_size: .
j_call: TRBJ1-2

cdr3_nt: TGTGCCAGCTCACGGGATGAGACTAGCTCCTACGAGCAGTACTTC
cdr3_aa: CASSRDETSSYEQYF
d_call: .
v_call: TRBV18
clone_size: .
j_call: TRBJ2-7

cdr3_nt: TGTGCCAGCAGCTTAGATACCCAGGGAGAGCAGTTCTTC
cdr3_aa: CASSLDTQGEQFF
d_call: .
v_call: TRBV11-3
clone_size: .
j_call: TRBJ2-1

cdr3_nt: TGTGCCAGCAGCGTAGACCCTAACGTGGGTGGAGGGGGAAATGAGCAGTTCTTC
cdr3_aa: CASSVDPNVGGGGNEQFF
d_call: .
v_call: TRBV9
clone_size: .
j_call: TRBJ2-1

cdr3_nt: TGTGCCATCAGGGGGACAGGGGATGGAAACACCATATATTTT
cdr3_aa: CAIRGTGDGNTIYF
d_call: TRBD1
v_call: TRBV10-3
clone_size: .
j_call: TRBJ1-3